Presented here are 18 T cell receptor beta chains from one specimen sequenced in a study of T cell repertoires in cytomegalovirus infection. TCRdb re-called the reads with MiXCR, one entry per CDR3 protein. The sample yields under 300,000 distinct CDR3 sequences, 9% to 15% seen once. The sample consisted of PBMCs. These receptors were collected from a human donor in good health (CMV status not recorded). Some clones in this sample may be carry-over from other donors' samples.

This sequence joins TRBV7-2 and TRBJ1-5; D uncertain. The ends were cut back, 3 bases at V and 5 bases at J, with 17 bases in the middle. Germline-derived CDR1 and CDR2 are SGHTA and FQGNSA. This CDR3 is built from 16 residues. DNA for the CDR3: TGTGCCAGCAGCTTGGACGGCGACTGGAGCTATCAGCCCCAGCATTTT. Translated, it gives CASSLDGDWSYQPQHF.

As to this clonotype: Being one base from a much bigger clone, this may be a read error. The chain combines TRBV14 with TRBJ2-1, with unresolved D. The germline CDR1 and CDR2 sequences are SGHDN and FVKESK. The CDR3 consists of 17 residues. The DNA for the CDR3 is TGTGCCAGCAGCCAAGATCCGGAACTCACAGCCTACAATGAGCAGTCCTTC. The encoded protein is CASSQDPELTAYNEQSF. The full variable domain, completed using reference TRBV14 and TRBJ2-1, is EAGVTQFPSHSVIEKGQTVTLRCDPISGHDNLYWYRRVMGKEIKFLLHFVKESKQDESGMPNNRFLAERTGGTYSTLKVQPAELEDSGVYFCASSQDPELTAYNEQSFGPGTRLTVL.

Ten or more counts support this clonotype. This chain connects TRBV2 to TRBJ2-3, with D maybe TRBD1 (8 bases). From germline, CDR1 is SNHLY and CDR2 FYNNEI. Trimming pared 6 bases from V and 3 bases from J, leaving 16 bases between. This CDR3 has 15 residues. The CDR3 nucleotides read TGTGCCAGCAGACACCCACAGGGGGGGACAGATACGCAGTATTTT. Translated: CASRHPQGGTDTQYF.

This chain uses TRBV4-3 with TRBJ1-4; D uncertain. Germline CDR1 is LGHNA and CDR2 is YSLEER. The CDR3 totals 14 residues. Trimming took off 0 bases at V and 8 bases at J, with 10 bases between the two ends. The CDR3 here is CASSQDSGEEKLFF. The CDR3 DNA is TGCGCCAGCAGCCAAGACTCCGGGGAGGAAAAACTGTTTTTT.

This chain joins TRBV10-3 and TRBJ2-1; TRBD2 matches 8 bases. Germline-derived CDR1 and CDR2 are ENHRY and SYGVKD. V dropped 0 bases and J dropped 6; count of bases not matched to a gene: 7. This CDR3 region has 16 residues. The CDR3 here is CAISESIAGGLNEQFF. Written as DNA, the CDR3 is TGTGCCATCAGTGAGTCGATTGCGGGAGGTCTCAATGAGCAGTTCTTC.

This sequence joins TRBV20-1 and TRBJ2-1; 16 nucleotides match TRBD2. CDR3 size: 20 residues. Germline values: CDR1 DFQATT, CDR2 SNEGSKA (reference sequence). Trimming removed 6 bases from V and 6 bases from J; junction bases left unmatched: 20. CDR3 amino acids: CSAMMPGLAGGPSSGNEQFF. CDR3 DNA: TGCAGTGCCATGATGCCGGGACTAGCGGGGGGGCCAAGTTCGGGCAATGAGCAGTTCTTC.

The V and J genes are TRBV19 and TRBJ2-5; 7 bases are shared with TRBD1. Trimming removed 4 bases from V and 5 bases from J; junction bases left unmatched: 10. This CDR3 is built from 15 residues. Germline V gives CDR1 LNHDA, CDR2 SQIVND (reference sequence). The CDR3 DNA reads TGTGCCAGTAGTACCCCACGAGGGGGCGAGGAGACCCAGTACTTC. It yields the protein CASSTPRGGEETQYF.

This clonotype was seen repeatedly, ten times or more. The chain combines TRBV6-2 or TRBV6-3 with TRBJ2-2; D unclear. The CDR3 has 15 residues. The V end was cut by 4 bases, the J end by 4 bases, with 13 bases between. CDR1 MNHEY and CDR2 SVGEGT come from the germline V gene. The CDR3 protein is CASSFGPTLTGELFF. CDR3 bases: TGTGCCAGCAGTTTTGGTCCGACACTCACCGGGGAGCTGTTTTTT.

The chain combines TRBV28 with TRBJ2-5, with 8 bases lining up with TRBD1. This CDR3 comprises 14 residues. CDR1 is MDHEN, CDR2 SYDVKM, per germline. V shed 4 bases, J shed 4 bases, and the junction held 5 bases outside the gene matches. The CDR3 sequence is CASSSTGVGETQYF. The CDR3 DNA sequence: TGTGCCAGCAGTTCGACAGGGGTGGGAGAGACCCAGTACTTC.

This clonotype was seen only a few times. This sequence joins TRBV29-1 and TRBJ1-5; D is uncertain. The germline V gene has CDR1 SQVTM and CDR2 ANQGSEA. CDR3 length equals 12 residues. The V gene lost 6 bases and the J gene lost 2 bases, with 8 bases spanning the gap. The CDR3 DNA follows: TGCAGCGTCGGTCAGCGCAATCAGCCCCAGCATTTT. This codes for CSVGQRNQPQHF.

The table lists this clonotype with many counts. The rearrangement links TRBV4-3 to TRBJ2-2; D ambiguous. V dropped 1 base and J dropped 2 bases, with 11 bases sitting between them. Germline-derived CDR1 and CDR2 are LGHNA and YSLEER. This CDR3 contains 16 residues. CDR3 sequence reads: CASSQGRLLNTGELFF. CDR3 DNA sequence: TGCGCCAGCAGCCAAGGTCGGCTCCTAAACACCGGGGAGCTGTTTTTT.

For the CDR3, the DNA is TGTGCCACCAGTGACCCGGGACATGTGGTTTCCTACAATGAGCAGTTCTTC. Its protein is CATSDPGHVVSYNEQFF. The chain recombines TRBV24-1 with TRBJ2-1, with D possibly being TRBD1 (6 bases). This CDR3 region has 17 residues. Trimming left V 4 bases short and J 1 base short, with 16 bases between. Germline loops: CDR1 KGHDR, CDR2 SFDVKD.

This clonotype was counted ten times or more. The chain employs TRBV7-2 and TRBJ2-1; 8 positions agree with TRBD2. The germline V gene has CDR1 SGHTA and CDR2 FQGNSA. The CDR3 sequence is 17 residues long. Trimming removed 5 bases from V and 4 bases from J; junction bases left unmatched: 13. The CDR3 loop reads CASSPPSSGTSYNEQFF. Here the CDR3 DNA reads TGTGCCAGCAGCCCTCCGAGTAGCGGGACCTCATACAATGAGCAGTTCTTC.

This clonotype was seen ten or more times. V and J are TRBV28 and TRBJ1-1; D unresolved. Trimming took off 7 bases at V and 0 bases at J, with 9 bases between the two ends. This CDR3 has 13 amino acids. Germline V gives CDR1 MDHEN, CDR2 SYDVKM. This CDR3 reads CASKGRLNTEAFF. CDR3 in DNA: TGTGCCAGCAAGGGCAGGCTGAACACTGAAGCTTTCTTT.

This clonotype was recorded a few times. The CDR3 DNA sequence: TGTGCCAGTAAGGCACTACCCGGCCATGAGCAGTTCTTC. Protein product: CASKALPGHEQFF. The V gene is TRBV19, the J gene TRBJ2-1; D uncertain. Deletions cut 7 bases from V and 8 bases from J, with 15 bases between. Germline V lookup: CDR1 LNHDA, CDR2 SQIVND (reference sequence). The CDR3 is made up of 13 amino acids.

This clonotype was detected a few times. Possible read error: a much larger clone is one base away. The CDR3 sequence is CASSLVPSVDTQYF. The CDR3 bases are TGTGCCAGCAGCCTGGTTCCTTCTGTGGATACGCAGTATTTT. V gene TRBV7-2 combines with J gene TRBJ2-3, with D unclear. The CDR3 has 14 residues. Germline CDR1 reads SGHTA; CDR2 reads FQGNSA. V gave up 5 bases and J gave up 6 bases, with 15 bases separating them.

This clonotype was found many times. V is TRBV24-1 and J is TRBJ2-1, with TRBD2 matching 9 bases. CDR1 is KGHDR and CDR2 is SFDVKD in the germline V gene. CDR3 length: 18 amino acids. V shed 4 bases, J shed 0 bases, and the junction held 9 bases outside the gene matches. CDR3 in DNA: TGTGCCACCAGTGAAAGCGGGGGGCCCTCGAGCTCCTACAATGAGCAGTTCTTC. It translates to CATSESGGPSSSYNEQFF.

This clonotype came up many times. The V gene is TRBV7-8, the J gene TRBJ2-1; 9 bases line up with TRBD1. V dropped 1 base and J dropped 4; count of bases not matched to a gene: 8. Germline CDR1 reads SGHVS; CDR2 reads FQNEAQ. This CDR3 has 17 amino acids. The CDR3: CASSLGSGQGWYNEQFF. CDR3 nucleotides: TGTGCCAGCAGCTTAGGGTCGGGACAGGGTTGGTACAATGAGCAGTTCTTC.